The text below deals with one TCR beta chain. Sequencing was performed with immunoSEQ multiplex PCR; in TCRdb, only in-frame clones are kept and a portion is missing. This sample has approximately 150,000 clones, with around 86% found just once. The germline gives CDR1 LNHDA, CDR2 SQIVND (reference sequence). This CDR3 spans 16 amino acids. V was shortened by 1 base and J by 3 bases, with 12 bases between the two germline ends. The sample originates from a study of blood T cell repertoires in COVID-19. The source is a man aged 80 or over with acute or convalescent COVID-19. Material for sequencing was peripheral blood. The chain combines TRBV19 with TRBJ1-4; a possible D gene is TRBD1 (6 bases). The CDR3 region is CASSIAMRGSNEKLFF. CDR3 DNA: TGTGCCAGTAGTATAGCAATGAGGGGGTCTAATGAAAAACTGTTTTTT.